These 21 T cell receptor beta chains share one sample of origin, sequenced in a study of beta chain features in type 1 diabetes. Expressed TCRB transcripts were sequenced because the entire RNA isolate underwent reverse transcription. TCRdb keeps only in-frame clones here, not all; method: immunoSEQ multiplex PCR. The sample has about 150,000 clones; roughly 8% are singletons. What was sequenced was central memory CD4+ T cells from blood. These receptors all come from a young man in good health.

This clone was seen many times. The J gene is TRBJ2-7, the V gene TRBV5-1, with 12 bases that match TRBD2. V lost 4 bases to trimming and J lost 0 bases; unmatched junction nucleotides: 5. This CDR3 region has 16 residues. Germline V gene lookup returns CDR1 SGHRS and CDR2 YFSETQ. The CDR3 DNA reads TGCGCCAGCAGCCGTGGACTAGCGGGACTCTCCTACGAGCAGTACTTC. Translating gives CASSRGLAGLSYEQYF.

This chain joins TRBV4-3 and TRBJ1-2, with D possibly matching TRBD1 (6 bases). Germline values: CDR1 LGHNA, CDR2 YSLEER. Trimming removed 1 base at V and 5 bases at J, with 14 bases between. This CDR3 is 15 amino acids long. DNA for the CDR3: TGCGCCAGCAGCCAAGGTTTGAGTAGGGGGTATGGCTACACCTTC. Translated: CASSQGLSRGYGYTF.

V is TRBV27 and J is TRBJ2-7; D is undetermined. CDR1 MNHEY and CDR2 SMNVEV come from the germline V gene (reference sequence). The CDR3 extends over 12 amino acids. V shed 6 bases and J shed 6 bases, with 12 bases lying between them. CDR3 in DNA: TGTGCCAGCAGAACGATTCTGAGCGAGCAGTACTTC. Amino acid sequence: CASRTILSEQYF.

This chain links TRBV7-3 with TRBJ2-1; TRBD2 agrees at 13 bases. Germline V gene data show CDR1 as SGHTA and CDR2 as FQGTGA. Trimming removed 5 bases from V and 4 bases from J; junction bases left unmatched: 2. The CDR3 is made up of 15 amino acids. The CDR3 DNA reads as TGTGCCAGCAGCCGGACTAGCGGGGGTTACAATGAGCAGTTCTTC. Amino acids: CASSRTSGGYNEQFF. Looking up the rest from reference TRBV7-3 and TRBJ2-1 gives the full variable domain: GAGVSQTPSNKVTEKGKYVELRCDPISGHTALYWYRQSLGQGPEFLIYFQGTGAADDSGLPNDRFFAVRPEGSVSTLKIQRTERGDSAVYLCASSRTSGGYNEQFFGPGTRLTVL.

The chain is built from TRBV18 and TRBJ2-1; 13 nucleotides line up with TRBD2. Germline V gene sequence: CDR1 KGHSH, CDR2 LQKENI. The CDR3 runs 16 residues. Trimming took 4 bases from V and 8 from J; bases not matched to a gene: 8. As DNA, the CDR3 is TGTGCCAGCTCACGCGGACTAGCGGGAGTTAGGGATGAGCAGTTCTTC. Encoded protein: CASSRGLAGVRDEQFF.

This clone has only a few counts. This sequence joins TRBV27 and TRBJ1-1, with a possible D match to TRBD1 (6 bases). Looked up from germline, CDR1 is MNHEY and CDR2 is SMNVEV (reference sequence). The CDR3 length is 17 residues. Trimming shortened V by 6 bases and J by 4 bases, and 24 bases separated the two germline ends. CDR3: CASSTSGRGIGGTEAFF. DNA for the CDR3: TGTGCCAGCAGCACCTCGGGCAGGGGAATAGGTGGCACTGAAGCTTTCTTT.

This clone was observed a few times. At the DNA level, this CDR3 is encoded by other sequences in the same sample as well. This sequence joins TRBV13 and TRBJ2-6; no clear D gene. The germline V gene has CDR1 PRHDT and CDR2 FYEKMQ (reference sequence). The CDR3 is 13 amino acids. V was clipped by 5 bases and J by 4 bases, with 6 bases between them. CDR3 in DNA: TGTGCCAGCAGCCGGTCGGGGGCCAACGTCCTGACTTTC. Translating gives CASSRSGANVLTF.

The V call is TRBV18, the J call TRBJ2-5; tentative D call: TRBD1 (5 bases). V shed 2 bases and J shed 7 bases, with 11 bases lying between them. Germline V gene lookup returns CDR1 KGHSH and CDR2 LQKENI. The CDR3 contains 13 residues. CDR3 protein: CASSPVEQGTQYF. CDR3 DNA: TGTGCCAGCTCACCAGTTGAGCAGGGGACCCAGTACTTC.

The sample holds a few counts of this clone. The chain is built from TRBV7-3 and TRBJ1-3; 7 bases agree with TRBD1. From germline, CDR1 is SGHTA and CDR2 FQGTGA. The CDR3 length is 15 residues. Losses at the gene ends were 0 bases for V and 6 bases for J; bases not matched to a gene: 5. The CDR3 DNA follows: TGTGCCAGCAGCTTAACTAGTACAGGGGCAAACACCATATATTTT. Translation: CASSLTSTGANTIYF.

This clone occurred a few times. This sequence joins TRBV18 and TRBJ1-2; unclear D gene. V was trimmed by 3 bases and J by 8 bases, leaving 19 bases between them. From germline, CDR1 is KGHSH and CDR2 LQKENI. This CDR3 contains 15 residues. CDR3 nucleotide sequence: TGTGCCAGCTCACCGAATCATGAGCGGGTTATCGGCTACACCTTC. Translating gives CASSPNHERVIGYTF. Full variable domain (missing parts from reference TRBV18 and TRBJ1-2): NAGVMQNPRHLVRRRGQEARLRCSPMKGHSHVYWYRQLPEEGLKFMVYLQKENIIDESGMPKERFSAEFPKEGPSILRIQQVVRGDSAAYFCASSPNHERVIGYTFGSGTRLTVV.

The CDR3 loop reads CASSRGDGINEKLFF. CDR3 coding DNA: TGTGCCAGCAGCAGAGGAGACGGAATTAATGAAAAACTGTTTTTT. The chain has TRBV11-2 and TRBJ1-4; D uncertain. The germline gives CDR1 SGHAT, CDR2 FQNNGV. Trimming took off 5 bases at V and 4 bases at J, with 14 bases between the two ends. This CDR3 has 15 residues.

This clone showed up many times. The rearrangement joins TRBV30 to TRBJ2-4; D may be TRBD2 (6 bases). V shed 0 bases and J shed 5 bases, with 8 bases lying between them. Germline V CDR1 and CDR2: GTSNPN, SVGIG (reference sequence). The CDR3 runs 13 residues. The DNA for the CDR3 is TGTGCCTGGAGTGTACGACTAGAAAACATTCAGTACTTC. It codes for CAWSVRLENIQYF.

This clone was detected a few times. This chain uses TRBV5-1 with TRBJ1-5, with D perhaps TRBD1 (5 bases). The V end lost 3 bases, the J end lost 4 bases, and 8 bases lay between the germline ends. The CDR3 is 13 residues long. Germline V gene data show CDR1 as SGHRS and CDR2 as YFSETQ. CDR3 nucleotides: TGCGCCAGCAGCTCCCGACAGAATCAGCCCCAGCATTTT. It is translated as CASSSRQNQPQHF.

V is TRBV7-6 and J is TRBJ1-3; 7 bases agree with TRBD1. CDR1 is SGHVS and CDR2 is FNYEAQ in the germline V gene. The V segment lost 5 bases and the J segment 0 bases; nucleotides outside the gene matches: 7. There are 16 residues in the CDR3. For the CDR3, the DNA is TGTGCCAGCAGCGGTCGACAGGGCCGCTCTGGAAACACCATATATTTT. Translation: CASSGRQGRSGNTIYF.

This clone was picked up a small number of times. The chain recombines TRBV28 with TRBJ1-2; 10 nucleotides agree with TRBD1. With V trimmed by 4 bases and J by 7 bases, 9 bases remained unmatched. CDR1 and CDR2 (germline): MDHEN, SYDVKM. This CDR3 has 15 residues. CDR3 region: CASSSIGTGVSGYTF. DNA for the CDR3: TGTGCCAGCAGTTCTATAGGGACAGGGGTGTCTGGCTACACCTTC.

The chain carries TRBV18 and TRBJ2-7; 12 nucleotides agree with TRBD2. Trimming took 2 bases from V and 0 from J; bases not matched to a gene: 2. The CDR3 spans 16 residues. CDR1 KGHSH and CDR2 LQKENI come from the germline V gene. The CDR3 sequence: CASSPATSGGSYEQYF. DNA of the CDR3: TGTGCCAGCTCACCAGCGACTAGCGGGGGCTCCTACGAGCAGTACTTC.

This clone was detected a few times. The chain links TRBV29-1 to TRBJ1-1; D gene unclear. The CDR3 is 14 amino acids. Germline CDR1 SQVTM, CDR2 ANQGSEA. The V and J ends lost 3 bases and 1 base respectively, with 12 bases between them. CDR3 loop: CSVETGNGNTEAFF. The CDR3 region has the DNA TGCAGCGTTGAGACGGGGAACGGGAACACTGAAGCTTTCTTT.

J is TRBJ1-1 and V is TRBV7-9, with D possibly being TRBD1 (6 bases). Germline V gene lookup returns CDR1 SEHNR and CDR2 FQNEAQ (reference sequence). V lost 7 bases and J 0 bases, leaving 15 bases between the germline ends. This CDR3 comprises 15 residues. The CDR3 sequence is CASTIGGSMNTEAFF. Here the CDR3 DNA reads TGTGCCAGCACCATAGGGGGTTCGATGAACACTGAAGCTTTCTTT.

In this sample, this clone turned up a few times. The rearrangement links TRBV30 to TRBJ2-7; D not certain. Trimming took off 2 bases at V and 7 bases at J, with 12 bases between the two ends. This CDR3 spans 12 amino acids. Germline V gene lookup returns CDR1 GTSNPN and CDR2 SVGIG (reference sequence). The CDR3 DNA follows: TGTGCCTGGAGTTCCAGTAAACCGGAGCAGTACTTC. Translated, it gives CAWSSSKPEQYF.

The chain joins TRBV5-1 to TRBJ2-1; 11 nucleotides match TRBD1. Germline V gives CDR1 SGHRS, CDR2 YFSETQ. CDR3 length equals 15 residues. V lost 2 bases, J lost 6 bases, and 4 bases stayed unmatched. DNA of the CDR3: TGCGCCAGCAGCTTAGGACAGGGGGCTTTCAATGAGCAGTTCTTC. Encoded protein: CASSLGQGAFNEQFF.

This clone was picked up a small number of times. V gene TRBV25-1 combines with J gene TRBJ2-7; tentative D call: TRBD1 (6 bases). The CDR3 runs to 17 residues. Germline loops: CDR1 MGHDK, CDR2 SYGVNS. V was cut by 6 bases and J by 2 bases, with 23 bases left in between. The CDR3 region has the DNA TGTGCCAGCAGCGGGTCGGGGAACAGGGAATTCACCTACGAGCAGTACTTC. The encoded protein is CASSGSGNREFTYEQYF.